A single sample gave rise to the 5 T cell receptor beta chains below, sequenced in a study of a mutant IDH1 vaccine in newly diagnosed glioma. The time point: week 5, during vaccination. One vaccine dose held 300 ug of mutant IDH1 20-mer peptide and came with topical imiquimod. TCRdb keeps only in-frame clones here, not all; method: immunoSEQ multiplex PCR. The sample consists of about 30,000 clones, around 85% of them appearing once. These receptors have no identified antigens. The source was PBMCs, collected from a glioma patient whose treatment included an IDH1 peptide vaccine. These receptors originate from a man between 25 and 39 years old with glioma.

The chain links TRBV7-2 to TRBJ1-1, with D maybe TRBD1 (6 bases). This CDR3 is built from 14 residues. Trimming took off 1 base at V and 5 bases at J, with 11 bases between the two ends. Germline V CDR1 and CDR2: SGHTA, FQGNSA. The chain's CDR3 is CASSLGGRWTEAFF. CDR3 in DNA: TGTGCCAGCAGCTTAGGGGGGCGGTGGACTGAAGCTTTCTTT.

The chain combines TRBV27 with TRBJ1-2, with a weak D call TRBD1 (5 bases). Germline-derived CDR1 and CDR2 are MNHEY and SMNVEV (reference sequence). The V gene lost 6 bases and the J gene lost 6 bases, with 20 bases spanning the gap. This CDR3 has 15 amino acids. CDR3 in DNA: TGTGCCAGCAGGGGTGAAGTGACCAGGGCTCATGGCTACACCTTC. Translated, it gives CASRGEVTRAHGYTF.

The chain carries TRBV29-1 and TRBJ2-5; tentatively, D is TRBD1 (5 bases). The CDR3 is 14 residues long. V was trimmed by 6 bases and J by 1 base, leaving 15 bases between them. Germline CDR1 SQVTM, CDR2 ANQGSEA. The CDR3 bases are TGCAGCGTCGCCCCGACAGCCAGCCAAGAGACCCAGTACTTC. Translated: CSVAPTASQETQYF.

CDR3 nucleotide sequence: TGTGCCAGTCTCGGCAGTGGGCGCAATCAGCCCCAGCATTTT. This codes for CASLGSGRNQPQHF. V gene TRBV28 combines with J gene TRBJ1-5; D gene unclear. This CDR3 comprises 14 residues. Germline V gene lookup returns CDR1 MDHEN and CDR2 SYDVKM. Trimming cost V 9 bases and J 2 bases, with 14 bases left between them. Full variable domain (outside the CDR3, taken from reference TRBV28 and TRBJ1-5): DVKVTQSSRYLVKRTGEKVFLECVQDMDHENMFWYRQDPGLGLRLIYFSYDVKMKEKGDIPEGYSVSREKKERFSLILESASTNQTSMYLCASLGSGRNQPQHFGDGTRLSIL.

This chain links TRBV6-1 with TRBJ1-5; 8 nucleotides align to TRBD1. CDR3 length equals 14 residues. In germline, CDR1 is MNHNS, CDR2 SASEGT. J lost 5 bases, V lost 4 bases, and 4 bases had no gene match. CDR3 loop: CASSGQGWDQPQHF. The CDR3 bases are TGTGCCAGCAGTGGACAGGGGTGGGATCAGCCCCAGCATTTT.